The next 29 T cell receptor beta chains were all read from a single sample in a study of regulatory T cells in long-lasting Graves disease. The time point was: persistent/refractory GD, antithyroid drugs over 5 years with positive TRAb. The TCR library was made from RNA extracted from PBMCs. The authors built TCR beta libraries using iRepertoire HTBI primers and Arm-PCR of CDR3 regions. Via MiXCR, TCRdb re-called the multiplex PCR reads, giving one row per CDR3 protein. Of about 470,000 distinct CDR3 sequences listed, under 25% are singletons. The material was peripheral blood mononuclear cells (PBMCs), obtained when the disease was refractory, from a patient treated with antithyroid drugs. The receptors here all came from a female donor with Graves disease.

This chain joins TRBV29-1 and TRBJ2-5; D remains ambiguous. The CDR3 has 14 residues. Trimming left V 7 bases short and J 0 bases short, with 15 bases between. Germline V gene sequence: CDR1 SQVTM, CDR2 ANQGSEA. The CDR3 sequence is CSAFGSVDQETQYF. DNA for the CDR3: TGCAGCGCCTTCGGATCGGTCGACCAAGAGACCCAGTACTTC.

The gene calls are TRBV20-1 and TRBJ1-6; perhaps TRBD1 as D (6 bases). V was pared by 5 bases and J by 5 bases, with 10 bases between. This CDR3 spans 13 amino acids. CDR1 and CDR2 (germline): DFQATT, SNEGSKA (reference sequence). The CDR3 bases are TGCAGTGCTTGGGACATTAATAATTCACCCCTCCACTTT. Translated: CSAWDINNSPLHF.

This clonotype has at least ten counts. V and J are TRBV28 and TRBJ1-2; D call uncertain. CDR3 length: 14 amino acids. V was shortened by 5 bases and J by 1 base, with 11 bases between the two germline ends. Germline V gene lookup returns CDR1 MDHEN and CDR2 SYDVKM. The chain's CDR3 is CASSLGLNNYGYTF. CDR3 DNA sequence: TGTGCCAGCAGTCTCGGACTGAATAACTATGGCTACACCTTC.

The J gene is TRBJ2-7, the V gene TRBV27; D is uncertain. CDR1 is MNHEY and CDR2 is SMNVEV in the germline V gene (reference sequence). CDR3 length: 14 amino acids. V shed 2 bases and J shed 4 bases, with 12 bases lying between them. For the CDR3, the DNA is TGTGCCAGCAGTTTAGGCAGGTTTAGGTACGAGCAGTACTTC. Its protein is CASSLGRFRYEQYF.

V usage is TRBV18 and J usage is TRBJ2-5, with a possible D match to TRBD1 (6 bases). V was trimmed by 4 bases and J by 5 bases, leaving 14 bases between them. Germline assignment: CDR1 KGHSH and CDR2 LQKENI. This CDR3 region has 14 residues. CDR3 sequence: CASSLLTGHETQYF. CDR3 DNA: TGTGCCAGCTCACTATTGACAGGTCACGAGACCCAGTACTTC.

The gene calls are TRBV2 and TRBJ2-3; D gene ambiguous. The CDR3 covers 15 residues. CDR1 and CDR2 (germline): SNHLY, FYNNEI. The V end lost 0 bases, the J end lost 2 bases, and 9 bases lay between the germline ends. The CDR3 DNA is TGTGCCAGCAGTGAAGCTTTAGGCAACACAGATACGCAGTATTTT. Translated: CASSEALGNTDTQYF.

In this sample, this clonotype turned up a few times. The chain is built from TRBV7-3 and TRBJ2-7, with a weak D call TRBD2 (5 bases). V shed 2 bases and J shed 3 bases, with 14 bases lying between them. This CDR3 has 15 amino acids. Per germline, CDR1 SGHTA and CDR2 FQGTGA. The CDR3 nucleotides read TGTGCCAGCAGCTTAGGGTTTGGACTCAACTACGAGCAGTACTTC. Protein product: CASSLGFGLNYEQYF.

This clonotype was counted only a few times. Written as DNA, the CDR3 is TGTGCCAGCAGTTTAATGGCAGATAGCTCCTACGAGCAGTACTTC. This gives the protein CASSLMADSSYEQYF. The chain couples TRBV28 to TRBJ2-7; D gene uncertain. The CDR3 consists of 15 residues. CDR1 is MDHEN, CDR2 SYDVKM, per germline. Trimming took 2 bases from V and 0 from J, leaving 11 bases between them.

CDR3 sequence: CASSLAGVDRDVYNEQFF. CDR3 nucleotide sequence: TGTGCCAGCAGCTTAGCCGGGGTGGACAGGGACGTATACAATGAGCAGTTCTTC. The chain links TRBV7-2 to TRBJ2-1; 8 bases agree with TRBD1. The germline gives CDR1 SGHTA, CDR2 FQGNSA. The CDR3 is 18 residues long. Unmatched junction bases numbered 11, after V lost 0 bases and J lost 4 bases.

This clonotype has more than one count but fewer than ten. This chain joins TRBV30 and TRBJ2-2; no firm D call. Between the trimmed V and J ends, which lost 0 bases and 1 base, there was a span of 9 bases. This CDR3 is built from 15 residues. The V gene's germline CDR1 is GTSNPN and CDR2 SVGIG (reference sequence). The CDR3, as DNA: TGTGCCTGGAGTGTCTCGGTAATGAACACCGGGGAGCTGTTTTTT. It encodes CAWSVSVMNTGELFF.

This clonotype was seen at least ten times. The rearrangement links TRBV7-8 to TRBJ1-1; D possibly corresponds to TRBD1 (6 bases). Trimming pared 7 bases from V and 5 bases from J, leaving 14 bases between. CDR1 is SGHVS and CDR2 is FQNEAQ in the germline V gene. CDR3 length equals 13 residues. The CDR3 is CASTNPGVTEAFF. In nucleotides, the CDR3 is TGTGCCAGCACCAACCCAGGGGTGACTGAAGCTTTCTTT. Full variable domain (outside the CDR3, taken from reference TRBV7-8 and TRBJ1-1): GAGVSQSPRYKVAKRGQDVALRCDPISGHVSLFWYQQALGQGPEFLTYFQNEAQLDKSGLPSDRFFAERPEGSVSTLKIQRTQQEDSAVYLCASTNPGVTEAFFGQGTRLTVV.

The V call is TRBV7-2, the J call TRBJ2-5, with D perhaps TRBD1 or TRBD2 (5 bases each). This CDR3 spans 14 amino acids. The V end was cut by 5 bases, the J end by 0 bases, with 10 bases between. The germline V gene encodes CDR1 SGHTA and CDR2 FQGNSA. CDR3 amino acids: CASSIGTYQETQYF. CDR3 in DNA: TGTGCCAGCAGCATCGGGACCTACCAAGAGACCCAGTACTTC.

This clonotype appeared many times. DNA of the CDR3: TGTGCCAGCAGTTACACTGAAGCTTTCTTT. This encodes CASSYTEAFF. This chain links TRBV28 with TRBJ1-1; D not resolved. This CDR3 has 10 amino acids. The germline CDR1 and CDR2 sequences are MDHEN and SYDVKM. Between the trimmed V and J ends, which lost 4 bases and 3 bases, there was a span of 0 bases.

This clonotype was detected ten times or more. V gene TRBV11-1 combines with J gene TRBJ1-4, with unresolved D. This CDR3 region has 13 residues. The germline gives CDR1 SGHAT, CDR2 FQDESV (reference sequence). The V end was cut by 5 bases, the J end by 6 bases, with 10 bases between. The CDR3 coding sequence is TGTGCCAGCAGCCCGGATACCTATGAAAAACTGTTTTTT. Translating it yields CASSPDTYEKLFF.

The chain combines TRBV19 with TRBJ2-6; D is uncertain. This CDR3 region has 15 residues. Germline CDR1 is LNHDA and CDR2 is SQIVND (reference sequence). V dropped 5 bases and J dropped 0 bases, with 8 bases sitting between them. The CDR3 protein is CASSLLVSGANVLTF. The CDR3 coding sequence is TGTGCCAGTAGTCTCCTGGTCTCTGGGGCCAACGTCCTGACTTTC.

On this clonotype: With a far larger clone one base away, a read error is the likely cause. The J gene is TRBJ2-7, the V gene TRBV7-3; 7 nucleotides line up with TRBD1. The CDR3 consists of 15 residues. Per germline, CDR1 SGHTA and CDR2 FQGTGA. The CDR3 DNA reads TGTGCCAGCAGGGGGGACAGCCAGTCTGCCTACGAGCGGTACTTC. Translation gives CASRGDSQSAYERYF.

In this sample, this clonotype turned up many times. The rearrangement joins TRBV28 to TRBJ1-5; TRBD1 agrees at 7 bases. V trimming: 10 bases; J trimming: 3 bases; junction bases outside the gene matches: 6. The CDR3 extends over 13 amino acids. Germline assignment: CDR1 MDHEN and CDR2 SYDVKM. The CDR3 region is CATIGQANQPQHF. CDR3 in DNA: TGTGCCACCATAGGACAGGCCAATCAGCCCCAGCATTTT.

This clonotype turned up a few times. The chain combines TRBV6-9 with TRBJ2-1, with 10 bases aligning to TRBD2. This CDR3 has 13 amino acids. Germline CDR1 and CDR2: MNHGY and SVAAGI. Trimming removed 4 bases from V and 11 bases from J; junction bases left unmatched: 5. The DNA of the CDR3 is TGTGCCAGCAGTTCCCTAGCGGGGGATAAGCAGTTCTTC. Translated, it gives CASSSLAGDKQFF.

This clonotype was observed a single time. A much more abundant neighbour one base away suggests this may be a read error. This chain uses TRBV6-1 with TRBJ2-7; 10 bases line up with TRBD1. The ends lost 8 bases at V and 2 bases at J; junction bases unmatched: 6. The V gene's germline CDR1 is MNHNS and CDR2 SASEGT. The CDR3 totals 14 residues. CDR3 DNA sequence: TGTGCCAGCGGTGGACAGGGGGGTACCTACGAGCAGTACTTC. This codes for CASGGQGGTYEQYF.

There are many counts of this clonotype. The V gene is TRBV20-1, the J gene TRBJ1-1; D might be TRBD1 (6 bases). V lost 4 bases and J 2 bases, leaving 11 bases between the germline ends. Germline V CDR1 and CDR2: DFQATT, SNEGSKA (reference sequence). The CDR3 runs 13 residues. CDR3 bases: TGCAGTGCTATGGGACAAAGAAACACTGAAGCTTTCTTT. Protein sequence: CSAMGQRNTEAFF.

J is TRBJ1-2 and V is TRBV4-1, with D hard to call. CDR3 length: 14 residues. The germline V and J ends were trimmed by 0 bases and 7 bases, with 12 bases remaining between them. Germline assignment: CDR1 MGHRA and CDR2 YSYEKL. The CDR3 here is CASSQERRRGGYTF. CDR3 in DNA: TGCGCCAGCAGCCAAGAACGCAGGAGAGGTGGCTACACCTTC.

This clonotype was found many times. The J gene is TRBJ2-5, the V gene TRBV6-1; D is tentatively TRBD1 or TRBD2 (5 bases each). Germline CDR1 is MNHNS and CDR2 is SASEGT. This CDR3 has 15 residues. With 5 bases removed from V and 8 bases from J, the gap between germline ends came to 21 bases. Here the CDR3 DNA reads TGTGCCAGCAGTCCCCTGCCTTGGGACCGTGGCACCCAGTACTTC. Translation: CASSPLPWDRGTQYF.

This clonotype occurred many times. This chain links TRBV28 with TRBJ1-3, with D possibly matching TRBD1 (6 bases). The V end was cut by 5 bases, the J end by 2 bases, with 13 bases between. The germline gives CDR1 MDHEN, CDR2 SYDVKM. This CDR3 contains 15 residues. The CDR3 nucleotides read TGTGCCAGCAGTCCTTACACAGGGACTGGAAACACCATATATTTT. Protein product: CASSPYTGTGNTIYF.

The table lists this clonotype with a few counts. The rearrangement uses TRBV6-6 and TRBJ1-4, with no clear D. The CDR3 is 14 amino acids. Germline V gene lookup returns CDR1 MNHNY and CDR2 SVGAGI (reference sequence). Trimming cost V 0 bases and J 11 bases, with 13 bases left between them. CDR3 residues: CASSYSPGIGKLFF. In nucleotides, the CDR3 is TGTGCCAGCAGTTACTCGCCCGGAATAGGTAAACTGTTTTTT.

This clonotype showed up many times. The chain links TRBV28 to TRBJ1-5, with TRBD1 as a possible D gene (5 bases). The CDR3 length is 14 residues. The germline V gene has CDR1 MDHEN and CDR2 SYDVKM. Trimming shortened V by 5 bases and J by 4 bases, and 12 bases separated the two germline ends. The CDR3 coding sequence is TGTGCCAGCAGTGGGGGTGGGTTTAATCAGCCCCAGCATTTT. Its protein product is CASSGGGFNQPQHF.

This clonotype has more than one count but fewer than ten. V and J are TRBV7-9 and TRBJ1-2; 7 positions match TRBD1. Germline CDR1 reads SEHNR; CDR2 reads FQNEAQ (reference sequence). The CDR3 runs to 17 residues. Trimming at V came to 4 bases and at J to 0 bases, leaving 11 bases not matched to a gene. The CDR3 spells CASSSAVPGQPNYGYTF. The CDR3 nucleotides read TGTGCCAGCAGCTCCGCCGTACCGGGACAGCCTAACTATGGCTACACCTTC.

The rearrangement uses TRBV7-6 and TRBJ2-2; D is unclear. There are 14 residues in the CDR3. CDR1 and CDR2 (germline): SGHVS, FNYEAQ. With 2 bases removed from V and 0 bases from J, the gap between germline ends came to 4 bases. CDR3 loop: CASSLNPNTGELFF. CDR3 DNA sequence: TGTGCCAGCAGCTTAAACCCGAACACCGGGGAGCTGTTTTTT.

J is TRBJ1-5 and V is TRBV27; D might be TRBD1 (6 bases). Trimming took off 6 bases at V and 7 bases at J, with 22 bases between the two ends. The length of the CDR3 is 16 residues. Germline V gives CDR1 MNHEY, CDR2 SMNVEV (reference sequence). The CDR3 DNA sequence: TGTGCCAGCAGCCATCGGGGGGCCGTGGGGGGACAGCCCCAGCATTTT. Translating gives CASSHRGAVGGQPQHF.

This clonotype was seen a few times. The chain is built from TRBV6-1 and TRBJ2-2; a weak D match, TRBD2 (5 bases). CDR1 MNHNS and CDR2 SASEGT come from the germline V gene. Trimming removed 6 bases from V and 8 bases from J, with 13 bases in between. The length of the CDR3 is 13 residues. The CDR3 is CASSSGISGELFF. The CDR3 DNA reads TGTGCCAGCAGCTCCGGGATCTCGGGGGAGCTGTTTTTT.